This T cell receptor (beta chain) was captured in a study of T cell responses to AZD1222 COVID-19 vaccine. This table comes from immunoSEQ multiplex PCR, and its TCRdb copy is limited to in-frame clones, with some not included. The table has approximately 200,000 clones, about nine tenths seen once. The germline V and J ends were trimmed by 3 bases and 5 bases, with 9 bases remaining between them. Germline V lookup: CDR1 LGHDT, CDR2 YNNKEL (reference sequence). CDR3 length: 13 residues. The TCR originated in an adult who received the AZD1222 COVID-19 vaccine. The rearrangement links TRBV3-1 (or the pseudogene TRBV3-2) to TRBJ2-3; possible D gene TRBD2, 5 bases. Specimen: peripheral blood, collected 28 days after the second AZD1222 dose. The CDR3 nucleotides read TGTGCCAGCAGCCACGGACTTCGAGATACGCAGTATTTT. Its protein product is CASSHGLRDTQYF.